These 27 T cell receptor beta chains share one sample of origin, sequenced in a study of CD8 T cells in Susac syndrome. An input of about 0.45 to 1 ug of RNA was subjected to reverse transcription using random hexamers. One entry per CDR3 protein results from TCRdb running MiXCR on the immunoSEQ multiplex PCR reads. Of about 250,000 distinct CDR3 sequences in the sample, roughly 93% were seen once. Sequencing was done on a sample of CD4+ T cells from PBMCs. Receptors originate from a human donor with multiple sclerosis.

About this clonotype: An end of the junction does not agree with germline; a read error may underlie this. CDR3 amino acids: CASSPGTEEGVSIYF. DNA for the CDR3: TGCGCCAGCAGCCCCGGGACAGAGGAAGGAGTCTCCATATATTTT. This chain links TRBV11-2 with TRBJ1-3; TRBD1 aligns across 7 bases. Germline V gene data show CDR1 as SGHAT and CDR2 as FQNNGV. The CDR3 is made up of 15 amino acids.

The chain recombines TRBV29-1 with TRBJ2-1; 9 bases align to TRBD2. Germline V lookup: CDR1 SQVTM, CDR2 ANQGSEA. The length of the CDR3 is 13 residues. V lost 7 bases, J lost 8 bases, and 9 bases stayed unmatched. CDR3 in amino acids: CSADISGSDEQFF. The CDR3, as DNA: TGCAGCGCCGACATTAGCGGGAGCGATGAGCAGTTCTTC.

V and J are TRBV12-3 or TRBV12-4 and TRBJ2-7, with 8 bases matching TRBD1. The CDR3 covers 15 residues. The V and J ends lost 6 bases and 0 bases, in that order; junction bases with no gene match: 7. The DNA for the CDR3 is TGTGCCAGCAGAACTAGGACAGGGAACTCCTACGAGCAGTACTTC. Residues: CASRTRTGNSYEQYF.

Here the CDR3 DNA reads TGTGCCACCAGTGATGGGTCTGGAAACACCATATATTTT. Translating gives CATSDGSGNTIYF. This chain joins TRBV24-1 and TRBJ1-3; unclear D gene. Germline V gene data show CDR1 as KGHDR and CDR2 as SFDVKD. Trimming cost V 3 bases and J 1 base, with 3 bases left between them. CDR3 length: 13 amino acids.

The count of this clonotype is one. The chain has TRBV2 and TRBJ2-1; no firm D call. The CDR3 runs 14 residues. Germline V gene data show CDR1 as SNHLY and CDR2 as FYNNEI. Trimming stripped 1 base from V and 7 bases from J, with 11 bases between. The CDR3 region has the DNA TGTGCCAGCAGTGAAGTTTTTACCCCGAATGAGCAGTTCTTC. Its protein is CASSEVFTPNEQFF.

This clonotype was seen a single time. The rearrangement joins TRBV11-2 to TRBJ1-5; a possible D gene is TRBD1 (6 bases). With 5 bases removed from V and 6 bases from J, the gap between germline ends came to 17 bases. Germline-derived CDR1 and CDR2 are SGHAT and FQNNGV. The CDR3 spans 15 residues. The CDR3 DNA reads as TGTGCCAGCAGCCGCGACCACTGGGGGCTTCAGCCCCAGCATTTT. Its translation is CASSRDHWGLQPQHF.

The V call is TRBV5-1, the J call TRBJ2-5, with D possibly called TRBD1 or TRBD2 (5 bases each). The germline gives CDR1 SGHRS, CDR2 YFSETQ. CDR3 length: 15 amino acids. Between the trimmed V and J ends, which lost 4 bases and 5 bases, there was a span of 18 bases. CDR3 protein: CASSTGASDFETQYF. CDR3 DNA: TGCGCCAGCAGCACCGGGGCCAGCGATTTTGAGACCCAGTACTTC.

This clonotype was seen only once. The chain combines TRBV7-3 with TRBJ2-3; D tentatively reads TRBD1 or TRBD2 (5 bases each). Per the germline V gene, CDR1 is SGHTA and CDR2 is FQGTGA. There are 13 residues in the CDR3. Trimming removed 1 base at V and 6 bases at J, with 8 bases between. The chain's CDR3 is CASSLNEGDTQYF. The DNA of the CDR3 is TGTGCCAGCAGCTTAAATGAGGGGGATACGCAGTATTTT.

The chain recombines TRBV20-1 with TRBJ2-3; 8 bases fit TRBD2. CDR1 DFQATT and CDR2 SNEGSKA come from the germline V gene (reference sequence). J lost 1 base, V lost 3 bases, and 6 bases had no gene match. The CDR3 contains 15 residues. The chain's CDR3 is CSASWLAGRTDTQYF. Here the CDR3 DNA reads TGCAGTGCTAGCTGGCTAGCGGGCCGCACAGATACGCAGTATTTT.

This chain uses TRBV6-1 with TRBJ2-1; TRBD2 agrees at 15 bases. The germline gives CDR1 MNHNS, CDR2 SASEGT. With 6 bases clipped from V and 5 bases from J, the junction kept 14 bases outside the gene matches. The CDR3 runs 19 residues. This CDR3 is CASSASGLAGGRGNNEQFF. The CDR3 DNA sequence: TGTGCCAGCAGCGCCTCGGGACTAGCGGGAGGACGAGGTAACAATGAGCAGTTCTTC.

The genes are TRBV20-1 and TRBJ2-5, with TRBD2 matching over 11 bases. Losses at the gene ends were 6 bases for V and 0 bases for J; bases not matched to a gene: 12. CDR1 is DFQATT, CDR2 SNEGSKA, per germline (reference sequence). CDR3 length: 17 residues. CDR3 amino acids: CSATGTSGTIHQETQYF. The DNA for the CDR3 is TGCAGTGCGACCGGGACTAGCGGCACTATTCACCAAGAGACCCAGTACTTC.

J is TRBJ2-3 and V is TRBV12-3 or TRBV12-4; TRBD1 matches at 9 bases. The CDR3 is 15 residues long. V shed 1 base, J shed 5 bases, and the junction held 4 bases outside the gene matches. The CDR3 coding sequence is TGTGCCAGCAGTTTAGTACAGGGGGCTAAAGATACGCAGTATTTT. It is translated as CASSLVQGAKDTQYF.

The chain combines TRBV19 with TRBJ2-1, with unresolved D. V was cut by 5 bases and J by 5 bases, with 10 bases left in between. Looked up from germline, CDR1 is LNHDA and CDR2 is SQIVND (reference sequence). There are 13 residues in the CDR3. The CDR3 protein is CASSVDKNNEQFF. For the CDR3, the DNA is TGTGCCAGTAGTGTCGACAAGAACAATGAGCAGTTCTTC. The full variable domain, with the rest looked up from reference TRBV19 and TRBJ2-1, is DGGITQSPKYLFRKEGQNVTLSCEQNLNHDAMYWYRQDPGQGLRLIYYSQIVNDFQKGDIAEGYSVSREKKESFPLTVTSAQKNPTAFYLCASSVDKNNEQFFGPGTRLTVL.

The chain has TRBV20-1 and TRBJ2-7; D is undetermined. V lost 6 bases and J lost 5, with 14 bases in between. The CDR3 is 12 amino acids. Per the germline V gene, CDR1 is DFQATT and CDR2 is SNEGSKA (reference sequence). In DNA, the CDR3 is TGCAGTGCCCTCGACCTTGAGGACGAGCAGTACTTC. Translation: CSALDLEDEQYF.

This rearrangement joins TRBV27 to TRBJ2-7, with D maybe TRBD1 (6 bases). This CDR3 contains 15 residues. Germline CDR1 MNHEY, CDR2 SMNVEV (reference sequence). Between the trimmed V and J ends, which lost 2 bases and 0 bases, there was a span of 11 bases. The CDR3 nucleotides are TGTGCCAGCAGTTTAGCCGGACAGAGCTCCTACGAGCAGTACTTC. Its protein product is CASSLAGQSSYEQYF.

This chain links TRBV9 with TRBJ1-1, with TRBD1 matching over 7 bases. This CDR3 spans 12 amino acids. Germline CDR1 SGDLS, CDR2 YYNGEE. V lost 3 bases and J lost 7; bases outside the gene matches: 3. The CDR3 sequence is CASSDRTGEAFF. CDR3 nucleotide sequence: TGTGCCAGCAGCGACCGGACAGGTGAAGCTTTCTTT.

The V gene is TRBV12-3 or TRBV12-4, the J gene TRBJ1-3, with TRBD1 as a possible D gene (6 bases). Trimming took 6 bases from V and 8 from J, leaving 17 bases between them. The length of the CDR3 is 14 residues. CDR3 protein: CASRRTGAGDTIYF. DNA for the CDR3: TGTGCCAGCAGACGCACGGGGGCCGGAGACACCATATATTTT.

This clonotype was recorded once. This sequence joins TRBV6-6 and TRBJ2-7; 7 bases agree with TRBD1. The CDR3 has 14 residues. The V segment lost 5 bases and the J segment 2 bases; nucleotides outside the gene matches: 6. The germline gives CDR1 MNHNY, CDR2 SVGAGI (reference sequence). For the CDR3, the DNA is TGTGCCAGCAGTCGGACGGGACAGACCTACGAGCAGTACGTC. This encodes CASSRTGQTYEQYV.

The chain couples TRBV6-1 to TRBJ2-7; a weak D match, TRBD2 (6 bases). Germline assignment: CDR1 MNHNS and CDR2 SASEGT. V dropped 8 bases and J dropped 3 bases, with 20 bases sitting between them. The CDR3 totals 15 residues. CDR3 bases: TGTGCCAGCGTTCGAGTGGGGGGAGAGGGCTACGAGCAGTACTTC. It translates to CASVRVGGEGYEQYF.

This CDR3 reads CSADTGGPEAFF. CDR3 nucleotides: TGCAGCGCTGACACAGGGGGACCAGAAGCTTTCTTT. The chain recombines TRBV29-1 with TRBJ1-1, with 8 bases lining up with TRBD1. The CDR3 is made up of 12 amino acids. In germline, CDR1 is SQVTM, CDR2 ANQGSEA. The junction had 9 bases not matched to a gene; V was cut back by 7 bases and J by 8 bases.

This clonotype was seen once. This chain joins TRBV11-2 and TRBJ1-4, with 10 bases that match TRBD1. Germline V gene lookup returns CDR1 SGHAT and CDR2 FQNNGV. J lost 8 bases, V lost 8 bases, and 8 bases had no gene match. This CDR3 contains 14 residues. The CDR3 sequence: CASGQGGAREKLFF. In nucleotides, the CDR3 is TGTGCCAGCGGACAGGGGGGGGCACGGGAAAAACTGTTTTTT.

This chain links TRBV7-8 with TRBJ2-2; TRBD2 agrees at 11 bases. CDR1 and CDR2 from the germline V gene are SGHVS and FQNEAQ. The CDR3 is made up of 16 amino acids. V trimming: 5 bases; J trimming: 4 bases; junction bases outside the gene matches: 6. This chain's CDR3 is CASSPPTSGVTGELFF. The CDR3 region has the DNA TGTGCCAGCAGCCCGCCGACTAGCGGGGTCACCGGGGAGCTGTTTTTT.

This sequence joins TRBV6-2 or TRBV6-3 and TRBJ2-2; 8 bases are shared with TRBD2. This CDR3 comprises 15 residues. The trim removed 5 bases at V and 3 bases at J, leaving 5 bases unmatched. CDR1 MNHEY and CDR2 SVGEGT come from the germline V gene. This CDR3 is CASSGTRFYTGELFF. CDR3 DNA sequence: TGTGCCAGCAGTGGGACTAGATTTTACACCGGGGAGCTGTTTTTT.

The chain recombines TRBV11-3 with TRBJ2-7, with D maybe TRBD2 (5 bases). CDR1 SGHNT and CDR2 YENEEA come from the germline V gene. The CDR3 totals 14 residues. Trimming removed 3 bases from V and 6 bases from J, with 15 bases in between. The CDR3 here is CASSLPGSKGEQYV. The CDR3 DNA reads TGTGCCAGCAGCTTGCCGGGGTCTAAGGGCGAGCAGTACGTC.

J is TRBJ2-6 and V is TRBV5-1, with TRBD1 matching 9 bases. CDR1 SGHRS and CDR2 YFSETQ come from the germline V gene. CDR3 size: 18 residues. Germline trimming cut 4 bases from V and 1 base from J; bases unmatched to any gene: 9. CDR3 region: CASSDGGGQGSGANVLTF. The CDR3 DNA reads as TGCGCCAGCAGCGATGGCGGGGGACAGGGATCTGGGGCCAACGTCCTGACTTTC.

This clonotype showed up just once. The chain links TRBV7-7 to TRBJ2-3, with D maybe TRBD1 (6 bases). In germline, CDR1 is SSHAT, CDR2 FNYEAQ (reference sequence). Trimming shortened V by 1 base and J by 5 bases, and 10 bases separated the two germline ends. The CDR3 has 14 residues. The CDR3 coding sequence is TGTGCCAGCAGCTTAGGGATAGGGGGAGATACGCAGTATTTT. Amino acids: CASSLGIGGDTQYF.

This chain connects TRBV12-3 or TRBV12-4 to TRBJ1-2; TRBD1 agrees at 7 bases. After removal of 5 bases from V and 4 bases from J, the junction contained 4 bases not matched to a gene. This CDR3 is built from 13 residues. The chain's CDR3 is CASSTDRSYGYTF. In DNA, the CDR3 is TGTGCCAGCAGTACGGACAGGTCCTATGGCTACACCTTC.